These T cell receptor beta chains were read from a single sample in a study of cytomegalovirus exposure and HLA in healthy donors. Profiled with immunoSEQ multiplex PCR; TCRdb holds only in-frame clones, not every one. The table records 90,000 to 140,000 clones, roughly two thirds of them present only once. Sequenced sample: PBMCs. These receptors were collected from a man aged 25-45 years in good health and CMV-seronegative. CDR3s include the opening cysteine and the closing phenylalanine or tryptophan. The D gene is left open where the match is weak. Rows may omit the clone size; those that give it use once, few, many or a size class.

v_call	d_call	clone_size	j_call	cdr3_aa	cdr3_nt
TRBV30	TRBD2	-	TRBJ2-1	CAWSRNGNGRALEQFF	TGTGCCTGGAGTCGTAATGGGAACGGGAGGGCCCTTGAGCAGTTCTTC
TRBV19	-	once	TRBJ1-1	CASSGLTEAFF	TGTGCCAGTAGCGGTCTTACTGAAGCTTTCTTT
TRBV14	-	-	TRBJ2-1	CASSQVGGSYNEQFF	TGTGCCAGCAGCCAAGTTGGCGGATCCTACAATGAGCAGTTCTTC
TRBV9	TRBD1	few	TRBJ1-4	CASSVYGTGDEKLFF	TGTGCCAGCAGCGTATATGGGACAGGGGATGAAAAACTGTTTTTT
TRBV11-3	-	few	TRBJ2-5	CASSQPGLNQETQYF	TGTGCCAGCAGCCAACCGGGACTTAACCAAGAGACCCAGTACTTC
TRBV30	-	-	TRBJ1-4	CAWSDTGATNEKLFF	TGTGCCTGGAGTGATACGGGTGCAACTAATGAAAAACTGTTTTTT
TRBV27	-	few	TRBJ2-3	CASSLPGRADTQYF	TGTGCCAGCAGTTTACCGGGCAGGGCAGATACGCAGTATTTT
TRBV5-1	-	-	TRBJ2-1	CASSLASYNEQFF	TGCGCCAGCAGCTTGGCCAGCTACAATGAGCAGTTCTTC
TRBV5-1	-	-	TRBJ2-3	CASTGGVTDTQYF	TGCGCCAGCACCGGGGGAGTTACAGATACGCAGTATTTT
TRBV21-1	-	-	TRBJ1-5	CASSAERGSNQPQHF	TGTGCCAGCAGCGCAGAAAGAGGGAGTAATCAGCCCCAGCATTTT
TRBV15	-	-	TRBJ1-2	CATSRDRANYGYTF	TGTGCCACCAGCAGAGACCGGGCTAACTATGGCTACACCTTC
TRBV2	-	-	TRBJ2-2	CASSETGSYTGELFF	TGTGCCAGCAGTGAGACGGGAAGTTATACCGGGGAGCTGTTTTTT
TRBV29-1	TRBD1	few	TRBJ2-5	CSVEPTGARTQYF	TGCAGCGTTGAACCCACAGGGGCTCGGACCCAGTACTTC
TRBV7-9	TRBD1	-	TRBJ1-4	CASSPRTGGNEKLFF	TGTGCCAGCAGCCCACGGACAGGGGGTAATGAAAAACTGTTTTTT
TRBV19	-	once	TRBJ2-7	CASSPWGGASSYEQYF	TGTGCCAGTAGTCCTTGGGGCGGCGCAAGCTCCTACGAGCAGTACTTC
TRBV11-1	TRBD1	-	TRBJ2-5	CASSLAPGGQGAGETQYF	TGTGCCAGCAGCTTAGCGCCCGGGGGACAGGGGGCCGGAGAGACCCAGTACTTC
TRBV4-2	TRBD2	once	TRBJ2-1	CASSQEGSGSSVEQFF	TGTGCCAGCAGCCAAGAAGGTAGCGGGAGCTCGGTAGAGCAGTTCTTC
TRBV5-3	-	-	TRBJ2-3	CARSSPPDTQYF	TGTGCCAGAAGCTCTCCCCCAGATACGCAGTATTTT